The entry below describes one T cell receptor (beta chain). Antigen unknown. CD4+CD25+CD127- Tregs, CD4+CD25- non-Tregs, CD4 and CD8 cells were sorted. These data come from a study of Tregs in tolerant kidney transplant recipients. Study-level points and caveats: In tolerant patients, donor-specific Tregs outgrew total Tregs, suggesting antigen-driven expansion. The most relevant donor-specific Treg TCRbeta repertoire apparently came from expansion with activated donor B cells.

The CDR3 consists of 15 residues. V was clipped by 1 base and J by 1 base, with 10 bases between them. Germline V lookup: CDR1 MDHEN, CDR2 SYDVKM. TCRdb's copy holds only in-frame clones and misses some; the assay was immunoSEQ multiplex PCR. Here the sample spans some 80,000 clones, roughly 98% being singletons. This chain uses TRBV28 with TRBJ1-1; D may be TRBD1 (6 bases). Specimen: CD4+ T cells from blood, collected before the transplant. The receptor comes from a human donor who received a combined kidney and bone marrow transplant. CDR3 sequence: CASSLSGEANTEAFF. The CDR3 region has the DNA TGTGCCAGCAGTTTATCAGGGGAAGCGAACACTGAAGCTTTCTTT.